This is a list of T cell receptor beta chains from one sample in a study of T cell repertoires in cytomegalovirus infection. MiXCR, run by TCRdb on the reads, gives a single entry per CDR3 protein. Here the sample spans a few hundred thousand distinct CDR3 sequences, about a sixth being singletons. The sequencing input was PBMCs. The origin of the receptors is a human donor in good health (CMV status not recorded). Some clones in this sample may be carry-over from other donors' samples. CDR3s include the opening cysteine and the closing phenylalanine or tryptophan. The D gene is left open where the match is weak. Clone size is given for some rows only: seen once, a few or many times, or a class if the clone is expanded.

v_gene: TRBV6-6
abundance: .
d_gene: .
j_gene: TRBJ1-1
CDR3nt: TGTGCCAGCAGTCGACTACGAGATGAAGCTTTCTTT
CDR3aa: CASSRLRDEAFF

v_gene: TRBV4-1
abundance: .
d_gene: .
j_gene: TRBJ2-1
CDR3nt: TGCGCCAGCAGCCAAGTTTTGGGGAGCTCCTACAATGAGCAGTTCTTC
CDR3aa: CASSQVLGSSYNEQFF

v_gene: TRBV19
abundance: few
d_gene: TRBD2
j_gene: TRBJ2-1
CDR3nt: TGTGCCAGTAGGAGAAGGGGACTAGCGGGGGAGTTGTCCTACAATGAGCAGTTCTTC
CDR3aa: CASRRRGLAGELSYNEQFF

v_gene: TRBV7-2
abundance: many
d_gene: TRBD2
j_gene: TRBJ2-3
CDR3nt: TGTGCCAGCAGCCTAGCGGGGGAGAGAGATACGCAGTATTTT
CDR3aa: CASSLAGERDTQYF

v_gene: TRBV7-2
abundance: medium-sized
d_gene: .
j_gene: TRBJ1-3
CDR3nt: TGTGCCAGCAACTTGGGAAACACCATATATTTT
CDR3aa: CASNLGNTIYF

v_gene: TRBV20-1
abundance: once
d_gene: TRBD1
j_gene: TRBJ2-5
CDR3nt: TGCAGTGCTAATACAGGGGGCTCTGGGGAGACCCAGTACTTC
CDR3aa: CSANTGGSGETQYF

v_gene: TRBV2
abundance: few
d_gene: .
j_gene: TRBJ1-5
CDR3nt: TGTGCCAGCAGTGAAAGAGAGGGCCAGCCCCAGCATTTT
CDR3aa: CASSEREGQPQHF

v_gene: TRBV2
abundance: few
d_gene: .
j_gene: TRBJ2-7
CDR3nt: TGTGCCAGCAGTGGGCAGCAAAAGTCCTACGAGCAGTACTTC
CDR3aa: CASSGQQKSYEQYF

v_gene: TRBV18
abundance: .
d_gene: .
j_gene: TRBJ2-7
CDR3nt: TGTGCCAGCTCCTCCAGGCTGGCAGACGGCAACGAGCAGTACTTC
CDR3aa: CASSSRLADGNEQYF

v_gene: TRBV30
abundance: many
d_gene: .
j_gene: TRBJ1-6
CDR3nt: TGTGCCTGGAGTGGGTTGCTGCAGCTTAATTCACCCCTCCACTTT
CDR3aa: CAWSGLLQLNSPLHF

v_gene: TRBV4-2
abundance: once
d_gene: .
j_gene: TRBJ2-3
CDR3nt: TGTGCCAGCAGCCAAGGCCGGACTAGCACAGATACGCAGTATTTT
CDR3aa: CASSQGRTSTDTQYF

v_gene: TRBV5-4
abundance: many
d_gene: .
j_gene: TRBJ1-2
CDR3nt: TGTGCCAGCAGCGGGAGGACAGCTACCTTCAACTATGGCTACACCTTC
CDR3aa: CASSGRTATFNYGYTF

v_gene: TRBV7-6
abundance: many
d_gene: .
j_gene: TRBJ2-2
CDR3nt: TGTGCCAGCAGCAGCCTTACACCGAACACCGGGGAGCTGTTTTTT
CDR3aa: CASSSLTPNTGELFF

v_gene: TRBV2
abundance: .
d_gene: .
j_gene: TRBJ1-2
CDR3nt: TGTGCCAGCAGTGGTTATGGACTGAACTATGGCTACACCTTC
CDR3aa: CASSGYGLNYGYTF

v_gene: TRBV24-1
abundance: few
d_gene: TRBD1
j_gene: TRBJ2-1
CDR3nt: TGTGCCACCAGTGATTTCTGGACAGGGAACAATGAGCAGTTCTTC
CDR3aa: CATSDFWTGNNEQFF

v_gene: TRBV6-6
abundance: few
d_gene: TRBD1
j_gene: TRBJ2-1
CDR3nt: TGTGCCAGCAGTCCTCCGGGACAGCACAATGAGCAGTTCTTC
CDR3aa: CASSPPGQHNEQFF

v_gene: TRBV12-3/TRBV12-4
abundance: many
d_gene: TRBD2
j_gene: TRBJ2-7
CDR3nt: TGTGCCAGCACCCTCATCCCTCTAGCGGGGGGTGCCTACGAGCAGTACTTC
CDR3aa: CASTLIPLAGGAYEQYF

v_gene: TRBV7-2
abundance: many
d_gene: .
j_gene: TRBJ1-3
CDR3nt: TGTGCCAGCAGCTTAGTGGCAGCGCCTGGAAACACCATATATTTT
CDR3aa: CASSLVAAPGNTIYF

v_gene: TRBV7-8
abundance: .
d_gene: .
j_gene: TRBJ1-4
CDR3nt: TGTGCCAGCAGCTTAGGGAATGGTGAAAAACTGTTTTTT
CDR3aa: CASSLGNGEKLFF

v_gene: TRBV28
abundance: .
d_gene: .
j_gene: TRBJ2-5
CDR3nt: TGTGCCAGCAGTTTATGGGCCCCGACGCAGTCGGAGACCCAGTACTTC
CDR3aa: CASSLWAPTQSETQYF

v_gene: TRBV7-9
abundance: few
d_gene: .
j_gene: TRBJ2-5
CDR3nt: TGTGCCAGCAGCTCGATAGGGGAACGAGAGACCCAGTACTTC
CDR3aa: CASSSIGERETQYF

v_gene: TRBV6-1
abundance: many
d_gene: .
j_gene: TRBJ2-7
CDR3nt: TGTGCCAGCAGTGATGGATATCGCAGAACCTACGAGCAGTACTTC
CDR3aa: CASSDGYRRTYEQYF

v_gene: TRBV3-1
abundance: few
d_gene: .
j_gene: TRBJ1-1
CDR3nt: TGTGCCAGCAGCCAAGAGGGAATCACTGAAGCTTTCTTT
CDR3aa: CASSQEGITEAFF

v_gene: TRBV2
abundance: few
d_gene: TRBD1
j_gene: TRBJ2-2
CDR3nt: TGTGCCACCTCCCCCGAGGGGGCGACGAACACCGGGGAGCTGTTTTTT
CDR3aa: CATSPEGATNTGELFF

v_gene: TRBV7-2
abundance: .
d_gene: .
j_gene: TRBJ2-3
CDR3nt: TGTGCCTCGGCCGGGGGCGATACGCAGTATTTT
CDR3aa: CASAGGDTQYF

v_gene: TRBV11-1
abundance: .
d_gene: .
j_gene: TRBJ1-1
CDR3nt: TGTGCCAGCAGCTCACGTCCGGGTACTGAAGCTTTCTTT
CDR3aa: CASSSRPGTEAFF

v_gene: TRBV7-6
abundance: .
d_gene: .
j_gene: TRBJ1-5
CDR3nt: TGTGCCAGCAGCCCACGCCCGGGGGGAGATCAGCCCCAGCATTTT
CDR3aa: CASSPRPGGDQPQHF

v_gene: TRBV28
abundance: few
d_gene: .
j_gene: TRBJ1-2
CDR3nt: TGTGCCAGCAGTTTCGGCGGGGGGGGGAGAGGCTACACCTTC
CDR3aa: CASSFGGGGRGYTF

v_gene: TRBV11-3
abundance: .
d_gene: TRBD1
j_gene: TRBJ2-2
CDR3nt: TGTGCCAGCAGCTTAGGTCAGACCGGGACAGACTTCACCGGGGAGCTGTTTTTT
CDR3aa: CASSLGQTGTDFTGELFF

v_gene: TRBV4-2
abundance: .
d_gene: .
j_gene: TRBJ2-7
CDR3nt: TGTGCCAGCAGCCAAGTTCGGCTGGGGGAGCAGTACTTC
CDR3aa: CASSQVRLGEQYF

v_gene: TRBV19
abundance: .
d_gene: .
j_gene: TRBJ2-2
CDR3nt: TGTGCCAGTAGTAGGGCGAGCACCGGGGAGCTGTTTTTT
CDR3aa: CASSRASTGELFF

v_gene: TRBV7-2
abundance: many
d_gene: .
j_gene: TRBJ1-5
CDR3nt: TGTGCCAGCAGCTCGGTACCCTTGAGTGGGCCCTATAGCAATCAGCCCCAGCATTTT
CDR3aa: CASSSVPLSGPYSNQPQHF

v_gene: TRBV6-2/TRBV6-3
abundance: .
d_gene: .
j_gene: TRBJ2-5
CDR3nt: TGTGCCAGCAGTGGGCGGCGCGGGGAAGAGACCCAGTACTTC
CDR3aa: CASSGRRGEETQYF

v_gene: TRBV7-2
abundance: many
d_gene: .
j_gene: TRBJ2-5
CDR3nt: TGTGCCAGCAGCTCCGGGGAGGAGACCCAGTACTTC
CDR3aa: CASSSGEETQYF

v_gene: TRBV20-1
abundance: .
d_gene: .
j_gene: TRBJ1-1
CDR3nt: TGCAGTGCTAGAGTTGCAGGTTCCAGATCTGAAGCTTTCTTT
CDR3aa: CSARVAGSRSEAFF

v_gene: TRBV6-5
abundance: .
d_gene: TRBD1
j_gene: TRBJ2-7
CDR3nt: TGTGCCAGCAGGAGCTACAGGGGCGGGGAGCAGTACTTC
CDR3aa: CASRSYRGGEQYF

v_gene: TRBV7-8
abundance: few
d_gene: .
j_gene: TRBJ1-2
CDR3nt: TGTGCCAGCCGTCGCGAGGCAGCTGGGGACTATGGCTACACCTTC
CDR3aa: CASRREAAGDYGYTF

v_gene: TRBV9
abundance: once
d_gene: .
j_gene: TRBJ2-3
CDR3nt: TGTGCCAGCAGCGTAGCTACGACAGTTATGCAGTATTTT
CDR3aa: CASSVATTVMQYF

v_gene: TRBV19
abundance: .
d_gene: TRBD1
j_gene: TRBJ2-4
CDR3nt: TGTGCCAGTACCAATACAGGGGACAAAAACATTCAGTACTTC
CDR3aa: CASTNTGDKNIQYF

v_gene: TRBV6-5
abundance: many
d_gene: .
j_gene: TRBJ2-3
CDR3nt: TGTGCCAGCAGGAGGGACCTTACCACAGATACGCAGTATTTT
CDR3aa: CASRRDLTTDTQYF

v_gene: TRBV12-5
abundance: .
d_gene: .
j_gene: TRBJ1-2
CDR3nt: TGTGCTAGTGGTTACGTCCGGGACGGAGAGGCCTTTACCTATGGCTACACCTTC
CDR3aa: CASGYVRDGEAFTYGYTF

v_gene: TRBV19
abundance: once
d_gene: .
j_gene: TRBJ1-5
CDR3nt: TGTGCCAGTACCCCCCCGGCGGGTTGGTATAGCAATCAGCCCCAGCATTTT
CDR3aa: CASTPPAGWYSNQPQHF

v_gene: TRBV4-3
abundance: many
d_gene: .
j_gene: TRBJ2-7
CDR3nt: TGCGCCAGCAGCCAAGAACCCGCACCAGGGGACTACGAGCAGTACTTC
CDR3aa: CASSQEPAPGDYEQYF

v_gene: TRBV2
abundance: .
d_gene: TRBD1
j_gene: TRBJ2-7
CDR3nt: TGTGCCAGCAGGGGGGACAGGGAGGTCTACGAGCAGTACTTC
CDR3aa: CASRGDREVYEQYF

v_gene: TRBV25-1
abundance: few
d_gene: TRBD1
j_gene: TRBJ2-1
CDR3nt: TGTGCCAGCAGTGAATCGAGGGACAGGGGCTACAATGAGCAGTTCTTC
CDR3aa: CASSESRDRGYNEQFF

v_gene: TRBV7-2
abundance: many
d_gene: .
j_gene: TRBJ2-2
CDR3nt: TGTGCCAGCAGCTTAGGCCGGAACACCGGGGAGCTGTTTTTT
CDR3aa: CASSLGRNTGELFF

v_gene: TRBV12-3/TRBV12-4
abundance: .
d_gene: .
j_gene: TRBJ1-2
CDR3nt: TGTGCCAGCAGTTTATACGGGGGATCCGCCTATGGCTACACCTTC
CDR3aa: CASSLYGGSAYGYTF

v_gene: TRBV10-2
abundance: few
d_gene: TRBD2
j_gene: TRBJ2-1
CDR3nt: TGCGCCAGCAGTCATACCACTAGCGGGAGATACAATGAGCAGTTCTTC
CDR3aa: CASSHTTSGRYNEQFF

v_gene: TRBV7-9
abundance: many
d_gene: .
j_gene: TRBJ1-1
CDR3nt: TGTGCCAGCAGCCCACTGAACGGAGTGGTGGCTTTCTTT
CDR3aa: CASSPLNGVVAFF

v_gene: TRBV7-2
abundance: many
d_gene: TRBD2
j_gene: TRBJ2-1
CDR3nt: TGTGCCAGCAGCACCCAAAGCGGGGGGGCCGATGAGCAGTTCTTC
CDR3aa: CASSTQSGGADEQFF

v_gene: TRBV12-3/TRBV12-4
abundance: many
d_gene: .
j_gene: TRBJ1-1
CDR3nt: TGTGCCAGCAGTCAAATGAGCGCGAACACTGAAGCTTTCTTT
CDR3aa: CASSQMSANTEAFF

v_gene: TRBV12-3/TRBV12-4
abundance: many
d_gene: TRBD1
j_gene: TRBJ1-1
CDR3nt: TGTGCCAGCGGGTACCGGGACAGGGCCCGCGGGGCTTTCTTT
CDR3aa: CASGYRDRARGAFF

v_gene: TRBV7-4
abundance: few
d_gene: TRBD2
j_gene: TRBJ2-7
CDR3nt: TGTGCCAGCAGCCCGGAGGGACTAGCGAGCTACGAGCAGTACTTC
CDR3aa: CASSPEGLASYEQYF

v_gene: TRBV7-2
abundance: many
d_gene: .
j_gene: TRBJ2-5
CDR3nt: TGTGCCAGCAGCGTCCGACGCCAAGAGACCCAGTACTTC
CDR3aa: CASSVRRQETQYF

v_gene: TRBV6-6
abundance: few
d_gene: .
j_gene: TRBJ1-1
CDR3nt: TGTGCCAGCAGTTACTCGCGGGGGGGCACTGAAGCTTTCTTT
CDR3aa: CASSYSRGGTEAFF

v_gene: TRBV7-2
abundance: many
d_gene: TRBD1
j_gene: TRBJ1-6
CDR3nt: TGTGCCGGCGGGCTAGGGGGCGGTAATTCACCCCTCCACTTT
CDR3aa: CAGGLGGGNSPLHF

v_gene: TRBV7-9
abundance: few
d_gene: .
j_gene: TRBJ1-4
CDR3nt: TGTGCCAGCAGCCTGGTCGGGGGCGGCGAAAAACTGTTTTTT
CDR3aa: CASSLVGGGEKLFF

v_gene: TRBV29-1
abundance: few
d_gene: .
j_gene: TRBJ1-2
CDR3nt: TGCAGCGTTGTTGACGAATCGTCCTATGGCTACACCTTC
CDR3aa: CSVVDESSYGYTF

v_gene: TRBV19
abundance: many
d_gene: TRBD1
j_gene: TRBJ2-7
CDR3nt: TGTGCCAGTAGTTCCCCGGGACAGGGGGACTACGAGCAGTACTTC
CDR3aa: CASSSPGQGDYEQYF